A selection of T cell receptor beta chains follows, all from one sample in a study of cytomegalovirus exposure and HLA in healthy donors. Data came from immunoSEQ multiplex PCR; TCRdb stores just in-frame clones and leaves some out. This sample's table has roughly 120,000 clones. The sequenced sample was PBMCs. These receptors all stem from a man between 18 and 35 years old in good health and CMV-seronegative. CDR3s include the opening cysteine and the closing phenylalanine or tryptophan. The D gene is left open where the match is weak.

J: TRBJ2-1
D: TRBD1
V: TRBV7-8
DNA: TGTGCCAGCAGCTTACTGGACAGGGCCTATGAGCAGTTCTTC
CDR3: CASSLLDRAYEQFF

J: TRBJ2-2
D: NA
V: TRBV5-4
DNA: TGTGCCAGCAGCCCGTACCTCAAACGGGGCACCGGGGAGCTGTTTTTT
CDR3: CASSPYLKRGTGELFF

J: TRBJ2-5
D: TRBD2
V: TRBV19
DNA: TGTGCCAGTAGTATAGCTAGCGGGAGAGCAGAGACCCAGTACTTC
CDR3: CASSIASGRAETQYF

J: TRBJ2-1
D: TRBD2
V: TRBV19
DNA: TGTGCCAGTAGTATAGGGGCGGGAGGCTCCAATGAGCAGTTCTTC
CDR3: CASSIGAGGSNEQFF

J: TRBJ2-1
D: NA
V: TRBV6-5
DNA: TGTGCCAGCAGACCCCCTTTCGCGGGAGAGCAGTTCTTC
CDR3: CASRPPFAGEQFF

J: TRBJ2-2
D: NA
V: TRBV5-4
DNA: TGTGCCAGCAGCTTGATGATAGGGGCCACCGGGGAGCTGTTTTTT
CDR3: CASSLMIGATGELFF

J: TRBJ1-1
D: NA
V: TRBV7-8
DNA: TGTGCCAGCAGCCCGCGTCGAACCCCGAACACTGAAGCTTTCTTT
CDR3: CASSPRRTPNTEAFF

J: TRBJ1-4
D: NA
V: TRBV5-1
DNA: TGCGCCAGCAGATTAAATGAAAAACTGTTTTTT
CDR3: CASRLNEKLFF

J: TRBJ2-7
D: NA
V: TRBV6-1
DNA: TGTGCCAGCAGTAAACAGGGCCACGAGCAGTACTTC
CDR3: CASSKQGHEQYF

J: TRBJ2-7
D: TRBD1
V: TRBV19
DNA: TGTGCCAGTAGTTCCAAAGGACAGGGGTCTAGTCTTCCCTACGAGCAGTACTTC
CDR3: CASSSKGQGSSLPYEQYF

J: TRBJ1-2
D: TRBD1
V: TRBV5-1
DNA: TGCGCCAGCAGCTATACCCCGGGACAGAGTTTCTATGGCTACACCTTC
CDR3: CASSYTPGQSFYGYTF

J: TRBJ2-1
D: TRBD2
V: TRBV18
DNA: TGTGCCAGCTCACCCCTTAAAGCGGGAGGACGCGATGAGCAGTTCTTC
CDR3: CASSPLKAGGRDEQFF

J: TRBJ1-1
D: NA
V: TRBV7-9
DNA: TGTGCCAGCAGCATCCGGACAGCGAACACTGAAGCTTTCTTT
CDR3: CASSIRTANTEAFF

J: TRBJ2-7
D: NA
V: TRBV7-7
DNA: TGTGCTAGCAGCGCAGAGGCGGGGCCGATCTACGAGCAGTACTTC
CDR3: CASSAEAGPIYEQYF

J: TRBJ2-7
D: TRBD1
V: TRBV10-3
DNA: TGTGCCATCAGACCCGACAGGGGGATGAACGAGCAGTACTTC
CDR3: CAIRPDRGMNEQYF

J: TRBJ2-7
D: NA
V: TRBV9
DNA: TGTGCCAGCAGCGTACTCTTACAGTCGTCCGAGCAGTACTTC
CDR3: CASSVLLQSSEQYF

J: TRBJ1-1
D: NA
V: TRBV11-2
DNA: TGTGCCAGCAGCTTAGATCCTGCAGGTGGGACTGAAGCTTTCTTT
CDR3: CASSLDPAGGTEAFF

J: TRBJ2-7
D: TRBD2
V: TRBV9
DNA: TGTGCCAGCAGCCACTCTTTTGAAGCGGGAGGTAACTACGAGCAGTACTTC
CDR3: CASSHSFEAGGNYEQYF

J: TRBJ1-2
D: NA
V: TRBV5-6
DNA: TGTGCCAGCAGCTTTTTAGCCTCGATGACCTACACCTTC
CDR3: CASSFLASMTYTF

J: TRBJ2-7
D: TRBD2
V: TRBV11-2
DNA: TGTGCCAGCAGCTTAGTTGGTAGCGGGGGGGCCTACGAGCAGTACTTC
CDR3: CASSLVGSGGAYEQYF